The rows below give T cell receptor beta chains drawn from one sample of a study of identical twins. TCRdb reprocessed the 5' RACE reads with MiXCR, giving one entry per CDR3 protein. The sample yields approximately 700,000 distinct CDR3 sequences, 5.5% to 7.5% seen once. The specimen sequenced was naive T cells sorted from blood. Receptor source: a young man in good health. Each CDR3 is given with its conserved first and last residue. The order of the fields is D gene, J gene, clone size, V gene, CDR3 DNA, CDR3 protein. The D gene is left open where the match is weak. A row's size may be missing; if present it is once, few, many or a size class.

- | TRBJ1-5 | few | TRBV12-3/TRBV12-4 | TGTGCCAGCAGTACCGGGCCAGCAGTCCCGAGGGGTCAGCCCCAGCATTTT | CASSTGPAVPRGQPQHF
- | TRBJ1-1 | - | TRBV5-1 | TGCGCCAGCAGCTTAGTTGAGGAGCAAGCTTTCTTT | CASSLVEEQAFF
- | TRBJ2-2 | - | TRBV6-5 | TGTGCCAGCAGTTACGGGAGGCGAAACACCGGGGAGCTGTTTTTT | CASSYGRRNTGELFF
- | TRBJ1-5 | many | TRBV10-3 | TGTGCCATCACCAGGATTCGCGACCAGGATCAGCCCCAGCATTTT | CAITRIRDQDQPQHF
TRBD2 | TRBJ2-7 | many | TRBV6-5 | TGTGCCAGCAGTTACTCGACTGGCGGGAGTAACTACGAGCAGTACTTC | CASSYSTGGSNYEQYF
- | TRBJ1-5 | - | TRBV12-3/TRBV12-4 | TGTGCCAGCAGTCCTCAGGTTAAGCCCCAGCATTTT | CASSPQVKPQHF
TRBD1 | TRBJ2-2 | few | TRBV4-2 | TGTGCCAGCAGCCAAGGGACAGGGGGCGGCGGGCATACCGGGGAGCTGTTTTTT | CASSQGTGGGGHTGELFF
- | TRBJ2-2 | many | TRBV7-9 | TGTGCCAGCAGCTTAAAGGACGGAGGACTCGAGCTGTTTTTT | CASSLKDGGLELFF
TRBD2 | TRBJ2-1 | few | TRBV7-2 | TGTGCCAGCAGCTTAGCACTAGCGGGAGTCTACAATGAGCAGTTCTTC | CASSLALAGVYNEQFF
- | TRBJ2-1 | many | TRBV7-9 | TGTGCCAGCAGCGCAAATGAGCAGTTCTTC | CASSANEQFF
- | TRBJ2-3 | - | TRBV27 | TGTGCCAGCAGTGTAACACCGAATACGCAGTATTTT | CASSVTPNTQYF